Given below is one TCR beta chain in context. Germline values: CDR1 LNHNV, CDR2 YYDKDF (reference sequence). CDR3 size: 13 residues. Trimming shortened V by 5 bases and J by 0 bases, and 7 bases separated the two germline ends. Magnetic beads with positive selection isolated CD4+ and CD8+ fractions, whose purity was verified by flow cytometry. This table comes from immunoSEQ multiplex PCR, and its TCRdb copy is limited to in-frame clones, with some not included. The repertoire holds some 20,000 clones, about 85% seen once, with over 13% in the top ten. The record originates from a study of somatic mutations in cytotoxic T cells in rheumatoid arthritis. Study at large: Patient blood, 30 ml in EDTA, was obtained immediately after diagnosis and prior to the start of any treatment. Flow sorting yielded some V beta antibody-stained T-cell populations at nearly 100% purity, among them V beta1+ cells sequenced for TCRB.

The sample was CD8+ T cells sorted from blood. The rearrangement joins TRBV15 to TRBJ1-1; D gene ambiguous. The sequence derives from an adult with rheumatoid arthritis. Here the CDR3 DNA reads TGTGCCACCAGCGCGGGCCTGAACACTGAAGCTTTCTTT. This codes for CATSAGLNTEAFF. The entire variable domain, with the rest obtained from reference TRBV15 and TRBJ1-1, is as follows: DAMVIQNPRYQVTQFGKPVTLSCSQTLNHNVMYWYQQKSSQAPKLLFHYYDKDFNNEADTPDNFQSRRPNTSFCFLDIRSPGLGDTAMYLCATSAGLNTEAFFGQGTRLTVV.